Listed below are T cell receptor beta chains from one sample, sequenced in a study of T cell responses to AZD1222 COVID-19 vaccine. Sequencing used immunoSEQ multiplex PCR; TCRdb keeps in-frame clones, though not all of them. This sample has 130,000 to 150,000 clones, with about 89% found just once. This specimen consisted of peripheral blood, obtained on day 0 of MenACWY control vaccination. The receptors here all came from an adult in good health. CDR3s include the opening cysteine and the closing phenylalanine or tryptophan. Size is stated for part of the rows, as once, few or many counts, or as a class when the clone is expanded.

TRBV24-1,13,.,CATSFAGTDTQYF
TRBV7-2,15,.,CASSFVGSSGNTIYF
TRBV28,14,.,CASRRQGVPYEQYF
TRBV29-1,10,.,CSGGNDEQYF
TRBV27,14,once,CASSLERPGSPLHF
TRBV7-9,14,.,CASSTGTRNSPLHF
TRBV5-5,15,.,CASSLGQGGDQPQHF
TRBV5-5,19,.,CASSPRGLAVNMFGYEQYF
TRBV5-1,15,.,CASSLTGAGANVLTF
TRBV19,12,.,CASSNYGDTQYF
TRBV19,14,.,CASSIGIASTEAFF
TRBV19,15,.,CMTSFARGVNTEAFF
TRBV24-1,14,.,CATSDWRVAETQYF
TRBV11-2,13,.,CASSVSLNNEQFF
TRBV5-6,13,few,CASSLPYTYEQYF
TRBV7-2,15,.,CASRPRGSKNEKLFF
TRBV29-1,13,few,CSAASQTTDTQYF
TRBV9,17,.,CASSVGPMGLAIVEQFF
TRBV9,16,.,CASSVVAGDGNYGYTF